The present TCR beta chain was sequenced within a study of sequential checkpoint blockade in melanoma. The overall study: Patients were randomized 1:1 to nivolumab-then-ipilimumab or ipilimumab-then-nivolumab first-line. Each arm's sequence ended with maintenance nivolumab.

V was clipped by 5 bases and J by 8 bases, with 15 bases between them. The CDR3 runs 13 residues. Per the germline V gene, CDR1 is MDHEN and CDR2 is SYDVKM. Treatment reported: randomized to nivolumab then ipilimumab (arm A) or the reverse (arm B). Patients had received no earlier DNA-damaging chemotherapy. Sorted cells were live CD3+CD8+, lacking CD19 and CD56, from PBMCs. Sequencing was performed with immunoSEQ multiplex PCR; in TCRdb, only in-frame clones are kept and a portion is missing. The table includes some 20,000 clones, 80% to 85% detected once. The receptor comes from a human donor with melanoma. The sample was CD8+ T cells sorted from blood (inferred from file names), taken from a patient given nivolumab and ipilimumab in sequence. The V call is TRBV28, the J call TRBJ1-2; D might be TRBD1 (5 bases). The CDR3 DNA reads TGTGCCAGCAGTGCCTGGACAAGCCGAGGCTACACCTTC. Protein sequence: CASSAWTSRGYTF.